Shown below are 16 T cell receptor beta chains from a single sample sequenced in a study of T cell changes during pregnancy in multiple sclerosis. Sequencing used immunoSEQ multiplex PCR; TCRdb keeps in-frame clones, though not all of them. This table holds about 15,000 clones, approximately 86% found once. The sequences come from CD8+ T cells from peripheral blood mononuclear cells, collected in the first trimester of pregnancy. The receptor set was obtained from a female donor with multiple sclerosis, enrolled in a pregnancy study.

V is TRBV7-9 and J is TRBJ1-2; the D is unclear. The CDR3 spans 17 residues. Trimming left V 4 bases short and J 4 bases short, with 22 bases between. CDR1 is SEHNR, CDR2 FQNEAQ, per germline (reference sequence). The CDR3 DNA is TGTGCCAGCAGCTCTATCCTCGACCGGGTTCTCCTCTATGGCTACACCTTC. It is translated as CASSSILDRVLLYGYTF.

This chain uses TRBV7-3 with TRBJ2-5; D possibly corresponds to TRBD2 (6 bases). The CDR3 consists of 15 residues. Trimming pared 5 bases from V and 5 bases from J, leaving 18 bases between. Germline CDR1 is SGHTA and CDR2 is FQGTGA. CDR3 residues: CASSAFGGKGETQYF. CDR3 DNA sequence: TGTGCCAGCAGCGCCTTCGGCGGGAAGGGGGAGACCCAGTACTTC.

This chain joins TRBV27 and TRBJ1-3, with D uncertain. CDR3 length: 11 amino acids. V lost 8 bases and J lost 2, with 4 bases in between. The germline V gene has CDR1 MNHEY and CDR2 SMNVEV (reference sequence). CDR3 in DNA: TGTGCCAGCTCAACTGGAAACACCATATATTTT. Protein: CASSTGNTIYF.

The V gene is TRBV6-1, the J gene TRBJ2-1; 7 bases fit TRBD1. This CDR3 has 15 residues. Germline CDR1 and CDR2: MNHNS and SASEGT. The ends lost 5 bases at V and 0 bases at J; junction bases unmatched: 4. The CDR3 loop is CASSSSGGSYNEQFF. The CDR3 DNA reads as TGTGCCAGCAGTTCTTCAGGGGGCTCCTACAATGAGCAGTTCTTC.

This chain connects TRBV27 to TRBJ2-5, with D maybe TRBD1 (6 bases). The CDR3 consists of 12 residues. Trimming removed 6 bases from V and 5 bases from J, with 10 bases in between. Germline CDR1 and CDR2: MNHEY and SMNVEV (reference sequence). The CDR3 is CASRGGGETQYF. The CDR3 DNA reads as TGTGCCAGCAGAGGGGGTGGGGAGACCCAGTACTTC.

This clone was counted once. The CDR3 sequence is CASSADWAGGPDEQYF. The CDR3 bases are TGTGCCAGCAGCGCCGACTGGGCGGGGGGGCCCGACGAGCAGTACTTC. The V and J genes are TRBV7-2 and TRBJ2-7; TRBD2 matches at 9 bases. Germline V CDR1 and CDR2: SGHTA, FQGNSA. This CDR3 comprises 16 residues. After removal of 5 bases from V and 5 bases from J, the junction contained 13 bases not matched to a gene.

The rearrangement joins TRBV2 to TRBJ1-5, with 11 bases lining up with TRBD1. This CDR3 comprises 13 residues. V shed 8 bases, J shed 6 bases, and the junction held 3 bases outside the gene matches. Germline CDR1 is SNHLY and CDR2 is FYNNEI. In nucleotides, the CDR3 is TGTGCCAGCGGTGGACAGGGGGCTCAGCCCCAGCATTTT. Translation: CASGGQGAQPQHF.

The gene calls are TRBV7-9 and TRBJ2-1, with 10 bases lining up with TRBD1. Trimming cost V 6 bases and J 7 bases; bases outside gene matches: 15. The germline gives CDR1 SEHNR, CDR2 FQNEAQ (reference sequence). The CDR3 loop spans 17 amino acids. This CDR3 is CASRSPNTGTGDNEQFF. DNA for the CDR3: TGTGCCAGCAGGAGTCCAAACACCGGGACAGGGGATAATGAGCAGTTCTTC.

The rearrangement uses TRBV6-5 and TRBJ2-7; D may be TRBD1 (6 bases). The CDR3 is made up of 14 amino acids. Germline V CDR1 and CDR2: MNHEY, SVGAGI. The V gene lost 0 bases and the J gene lost 3 bases, with 9 bases spanning the gap. The CDR3 is CASSYSPGVYEQYF. The CDR3 DNA follows: TGTGCCAGCAGTTACTCCCCAGGGGTCTACGAGCAGTACTTC.

CDR3 in DNA: TGTGCCAGCAGTTACGGACTAGCGGGGGGCACCGGGGAGCTGTTTTTT. It translates to CASSYGLAGGTGELFF. This chain links TRBV6-5 with TRBJ2-2, with TRBD2 identical over 14 bases. After removal of 2 bases from V and 4 bases from J, the junction contained 0 bases not matched to a gene. The CDR3 is 16 amino acids. Germline lookup yields CDR1 MNHEY and CDR2 SVGAGI.

This clone has only one observation. The chain is built from TRBV4-1 and TRBJ1-1, with TRBD1 identical over 7 bases. The CDR3 has 13 amino acids. V trimming: 5 bases; J trimming: 1 base; junction bases outside the gene matches: 1. Looked up from germline, CDR1 is MGHRA and CDR2 is YSYEKL. This chain's CDR3 is CASSRTGNTEAFF. The CDR3 coding sequence is TGCGCCAGCAGCAGGACAGGGAACACTGAAGCTTTCTTT.

The chain's CDR3 is CASGMMGEINYGYTF. The CDR3 nucleotides are TGTGCCAGCGGAATGATGGGCGAAATCAACTATGGCTACACCTTC. V is TRBV13 and J is TRBJ1-2; D not resolved. The V end was cut by 8 bases, the J end by 2 bases, with 18 bases between. The length of the CDR3 is 15 residues. Germline-derived CDR1 and CDR2 are PRHDT and FYEKMQ (reference sequence).

The rearrangement joins TRBV2 to TRBJ1-1; D is uncertain. The germline V and J ends were trimmed by 0 bases and 4 bases, with 15 bases remaining between them. The CDR3 is made up of 16 amino acids. CDR1 and CDR2 (germline): SNHLY, FYNNEI. This chain's CDR3 is CASSEARPLARTEAFF. The CDR3 nucleotides are TGTGCCAGCAGTGAAGCCCGACCACTAGCGCGCACTGAAGCTTTCTTT.

The chain has TRBV7-6 and TRBJ1-1; TRBD1 might be the D (5 bases). The CDR3 sequence is 17 residues long. The V gene lost 3 bases and the J gene lost 0 bases, with 17 bases spanning the gap. Germline V lookup: CDR1 SGHVS, CDR2 FNYEAQ. CDR3 residues: CASSLRGGGTMNTEAFF. The CDR3 nucleotides are TGTGCCAGCAGCTTGCGGGGAGGAGGGACTATGAACACTGAAGCTTTCTTT. The full variable domain, in which reference TRBV7-6 and TRBJ1-1 provide the parts outside the CDR3, is GAGVSQSPRYKVTKRGQDVALRCDPISGHVSLYWYRQALGQGPEFLTYFNYEAQQDKSGLPNDRFSAERPEGSISTLTIQRTEQRDSAMYRCASSLRGGGTMNTEAFFGQGTRLTVV.

The rearrangement joins TRBV5-5 to TRBJ2-2; 8 nucleotides align to TRBD2. This CDR3 comprises 15 residues. V lost 4 bases to trimming and J lost 1 base; unmatched junction nucleotides: 3. Germline V gives CDR1 SGHKS, CDR2 YYEKEE (reference sequence). The CDR3 region is CASSAGGLNTGELFF. In DNA, the CDR3 is TGTGCCAGCAGCGCGGGGGGCTTGAACACCGGGGAGCTGTTTTTT. The whole variable domain, filled in from reference TRBV5-5 and TRBJ2-2, reads DAGVTQSPTHLIKTRGQQVTLRCSPISGHKSVSWYQQVLGQGPQFIFQYYEKEERGRGNFPDRFSARQFPNYSSELNVNALLLGDSALYLCASSAGGLNTGELFFGEGSRLTVL.

The V and J genes are TRBV1 and TRBJ2-1; the D call in the table, TRBD2, was not verified against the DNA. TRBV1 is deemed a pseudogene. The CDR3 is 16 residues long. The CDR3 DNA follows: TGCACCAGCAGCCGCCAGACTGGCTACTCCTACAATGAGCAGTTCTTC. Translating it yields CTSSRQTGYSYNEQFF.